This T cell receptor beta chain was sequenced in a study of CD8+CD57+ T cells in acquired aplastic anemia. Study summary: Mean DNA quantity obtained from sorted CD4+ and CD8+ cells was about 3.5 ug. Broader study findings: A set of 25 to 30 CD8+ CDR3 sequences was shared between patients and controls, and these sequences appeared highly expressed in patients. Patients and controls had CD8+ Simpson's diversity values that were not significantly distinct.

Germline V gene lookup returns CDR1 SEHNR and CDR2 FQNEAQ (reference sequence). This CDR3 spans 13 amino acids. V was shortened by 8 bases and J by 0 bases, with 9 bases between the two germline ends. Genomic DNA served as template for TCR beta VDJ and CDR3 profiling. TCRdb reprocessed the reads via MiXCR and lists one record per CDR3 protein. The table includes 200,000 to 250,000 distinct CDR3 sequences, over 60% detected once. This clonotype was recorded a few times. The antigen remains unidentified. The origin of this receptor is a human donor in good health. This chain uses TRBV7-9 with TRBJ2-3; D gene ambiguous. Sequenced: sorted CD4+, CD8+, or CD8+CD57+ T cells (not recorded which) from PBMCs. CDR3: CASGQISTDTQYF. The CDR3 region has the DNA TGTGCCAGCGGGCAGATTAGCACAGATACGCAGTATTTT.